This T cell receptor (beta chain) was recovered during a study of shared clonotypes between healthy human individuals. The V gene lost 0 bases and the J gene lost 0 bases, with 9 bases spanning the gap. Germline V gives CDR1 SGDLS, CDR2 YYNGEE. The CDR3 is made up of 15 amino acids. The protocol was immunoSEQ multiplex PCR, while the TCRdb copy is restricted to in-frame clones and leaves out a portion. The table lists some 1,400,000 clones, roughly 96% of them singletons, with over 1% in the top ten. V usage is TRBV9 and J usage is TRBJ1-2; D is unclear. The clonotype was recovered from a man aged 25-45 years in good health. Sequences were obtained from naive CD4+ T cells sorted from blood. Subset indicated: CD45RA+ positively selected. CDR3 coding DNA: TGTGCCAGCAGCGTAGTTTCGGGAGCTAACTATGGCTACACCTTC. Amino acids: CASSVVSGANYGYTF. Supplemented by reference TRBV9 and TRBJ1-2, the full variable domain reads DSGVTQTPKHLITATGQRVTLRCSPRSGDLSVYWYQQSLDQGLQFLIQYYNGEERAKGNILERFSAQQFPDLHSELNLSSLELGDSALYFCASSVVSGANYGYTFGSGTRLTVV.